The rows below give T cell receptor beta chains drawn from one sample of a study of CD8 T cells in Susac syndrome. TCRdb recomputed calls from the immunoSEQ multiplex PCR reads with MiXCR, one row per CDR3 protein. The table shows 200,000 or so distinct CDR3 sequences, with nearly 95% occurring only once. The sample taken for sequencing was CD4+ T cells from PBMCs. These receptors came from a human donor with multiple sclerosis. Both conserved end residues are part of each CDR3. D genes are given only for firm matches. Only part of the rows carry a size: once, few, many, or a class if the clone is expanded.

.	.	TRBV20-1	TRBJ1-2	CSARAGSYGYTF	TGCAGTGCTAGGGCCGGGTCCTATGGCTACACCTTC
.	.	TRBV11-2	TRBJ2-3	CASSWRHADTQYF	TGTGCCAGCAGTTGGCGACACGCGGATACGCAGTATTTT
TRBD1	.	TRBV18	TRBJ2-4	CASSPQNGQGKNIQYF	TGTGCCAGCTCACCACAGAATGGACAGGGAAAAAACATTCAGTACTTC
.	.	TRBV19	TRBJ2-1	CASSIGQGWNEQFF	TGTGCCAGTAGTATAGGGCAGGGGTGGAATGAGCAGTTCTTC
TRBD2	.	TRBV5-1	TRBJ2-5	CASSRMGGLETQYF	TGCGCCAGCAGCAGGATGGGAGGGTTGGAGACCCAGTACTTC
.	.	TRBV7-2	TRBJ1-1	CASSFFRGEDEAFF	TGTGCCAGCAGCTTCTTTAGGGGAGAGGATGAAGCTTTCTTT
.	.	TRBV20-1	TRBJ2-7	CSATPGLRPDEQYF	TGCAGTGCCACTCCGGGACTCCGCCCCGACGAGCAGTACTTC
TRBD2	.	TRBV20-1	TRBJ2-2	CSARVSGSTGELFF	TGCAGTGCTAGAGTTAGCGGGAGCACCGGGGAGCTGTTTTTT
.	.	TRBV19	TRBJ1-5	CASSIDPDVQPQHF	TGTGCCAGTAGTATAGATCCGGATGTTCAGCCCCAGCATTTT
.	once	TRBV28	TRBJ1-1	CASSYRYRERTEAFF	TGTGCCAGCAGTTACCGATACAGGGAGAGGACTGAAGCTTTCTTT
.	.	TRBV29-1	TRBJ2-1	CSVEGRQGYNEQFF	TGCAGCGTTGAAGGTCGTCAGGGGTACAATGAGCAGTTCTTC
.	.	TRBV6-1	TRBJ1-1	CASSPTMNTEAFF	TGTGCCAGCAGTCCAACTATGAACACTGAAGCTTTCTTT
.	.	TRBV19	TRBJ2-7	CASRSGHEQYF	TGTGCCAGTCGATCAGGTCACGAGCAGTACTTC
.	once	TRBV7-6	TRBJ2-5	CASSLVLRETQYF	TGTGCCAGCAGCTTAGTACTCAGAGAGACCCAGTACTTC
TRBD1	.	TRBV20-1	TRBJ2-7	CSADRGRGEQYF	TGCAGTGCTGACAGGGGGCGCGGAGAGCAGTACTTC
TRBD1	.	TRBV29-1	TRBJ1-5	CSVTGVDNQPQHF	TGCAGCGTGACAGGGGTTGACAATCAGCCCCAGCATTTT
.	.	TRBV20-1	TRBJ2-5	CSATASSQETQYF	TGCAGTGCTACGGCTAGCAGCCAAGAGACCCAGTACTTC
.	.	TRBV29-1	TRBJ2-7	CSVAGSISYEQYF	TGCAGCGTTGCCGGCAGCATCTCCTACGAGCAGTACTTC
.	.	TRBV20-1	TRBJ2-7	CSASPTRHVYEQYF	TGCAGTGCTAGTCCCACCCGTCATGTGTACGAGCAGTACTTC
.	.	TRBV20-1	TRBJ1-2	CSGGIRDRGGYTF	TGCAGTGGCGGTATCAGGGACCGGGGGGGCTACACCTTC
.	.	TRBV5-6	TRBJ1-2	CASSPGVNYGYTF	TGTGCCAGCAGCCCAGGTGTTAACTATGGCTACACCTTC
.	.	TRBV30	TRBJ1-5	CAWSGGDTQPQHF	TGTGCCTGGAGTGGGGGGGATACTCAGCCCCAGCATTTT